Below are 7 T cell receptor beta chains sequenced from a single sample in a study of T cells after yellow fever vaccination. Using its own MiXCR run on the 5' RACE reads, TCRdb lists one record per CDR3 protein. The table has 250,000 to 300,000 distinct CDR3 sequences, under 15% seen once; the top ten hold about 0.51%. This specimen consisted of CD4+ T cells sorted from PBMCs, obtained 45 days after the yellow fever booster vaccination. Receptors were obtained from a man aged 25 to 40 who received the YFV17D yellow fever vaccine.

The CDR3 spells CASSYPRGQGTSDTQYF. CDR3 DNA: TGTGCCAGCAGTTACCCCCGGGGACAGGGGACAAGTGATACGCAGTATTTT. The chain couples TRBV12-3 or TRBV12-4 to TRBJ2-3, with 10 nucleotides matching TRBD1. The ends lost 4 bases at V and 6 bases at J; junction bases unmatched: 13. This CDR3 is 17 amino acids long.

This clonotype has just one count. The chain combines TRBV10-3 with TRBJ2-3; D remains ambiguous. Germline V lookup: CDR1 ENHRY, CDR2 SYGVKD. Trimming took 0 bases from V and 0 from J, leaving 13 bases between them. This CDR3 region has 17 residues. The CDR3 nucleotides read TGTGCCATCAGTGAGTCGCGGCTGTCGTCTAGCACAGATACGCAGTATTTT. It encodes CAISESRLSSSTDTQYF.

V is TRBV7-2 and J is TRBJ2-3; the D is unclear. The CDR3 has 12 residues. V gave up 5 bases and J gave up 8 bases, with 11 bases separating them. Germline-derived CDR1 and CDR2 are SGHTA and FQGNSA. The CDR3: CASSPAARTQYF. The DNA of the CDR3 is TGTGCCAGCAGCCCGGCCGCCCGTACGCAGTATTTT. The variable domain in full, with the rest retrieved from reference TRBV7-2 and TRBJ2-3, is GAGVSQSPSNKVTEKGKDVELRCDPISGHTALYWYRQSLGQGLEFLIYFQGNSAPDKSGLPSDRFSAERTGGSVSTLTIQRTQQEDSAVYLCASSPAARTQYFGPGTRLTVL.

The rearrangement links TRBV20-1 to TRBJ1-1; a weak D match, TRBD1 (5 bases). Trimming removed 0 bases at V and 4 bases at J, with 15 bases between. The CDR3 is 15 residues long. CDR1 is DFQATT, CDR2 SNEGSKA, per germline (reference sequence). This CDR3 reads CSARDGARAGTEAFF. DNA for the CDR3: TGCAGTGCTAGAGATGGGGCCAGGGCAGGCACTGAAGCTTTCTTT.

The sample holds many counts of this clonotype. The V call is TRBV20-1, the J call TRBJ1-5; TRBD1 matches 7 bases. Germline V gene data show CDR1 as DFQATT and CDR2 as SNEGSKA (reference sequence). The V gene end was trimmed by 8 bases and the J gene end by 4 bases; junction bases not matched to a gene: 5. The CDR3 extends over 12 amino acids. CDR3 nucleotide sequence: TGCAGTTCCAAACAGGGGAATCAGCCCCAGCATTTT. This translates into CSSKQGNQPQHF.

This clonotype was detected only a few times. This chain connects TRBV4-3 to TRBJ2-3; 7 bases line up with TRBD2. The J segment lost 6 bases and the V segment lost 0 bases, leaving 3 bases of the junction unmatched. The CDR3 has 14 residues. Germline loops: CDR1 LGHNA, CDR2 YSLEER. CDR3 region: CASSQETSMDTQYF. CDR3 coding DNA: TGCGCCAGCAGCCAAGAGACTAGCATGGATACGCAGTATTTT.

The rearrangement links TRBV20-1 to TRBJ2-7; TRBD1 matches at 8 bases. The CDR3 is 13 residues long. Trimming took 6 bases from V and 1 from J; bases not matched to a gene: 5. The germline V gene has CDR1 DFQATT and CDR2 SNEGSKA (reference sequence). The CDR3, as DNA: TGCAGTGCCTTGACAGGGGCGTCCTACGAGCAGTACTTC. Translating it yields CSALTGASYEQYF.